Listed below are T cell receptor beta chains from one sample, sequenced in a study of blood T cell repertoires in COVID-19. TCRdb keeps only in-frame clones here, not all; method: immunoSEQ multiplex PCR. The data contain roughly 410,000 clones, 70% to 90% of them seen just once; the ten biggest clones take up about 2.3%. The sample comprised peripheral blood. Receptors originate from a woman aged 55 to 70 with COVID-19, enrolled during active disease. The CDR3 runs from the conserved cysteine through the conserved F or W. A D gene is named only where the DNA matches it firmly. A row's size may be missing; if present it is once, few, many or a size class.

cdr3_nt cdr3_aa d_call j_call clone_size v_call
TGTGCCAGTACGGGACAGGGTTTGACTAATGAAAAACTGTTTTTT CASTGQGLTNEKLFF TRBD1 TRBJ1-4 . TRBV19
TGTGCCAGCAGTGAACGGACTAGCTGGACCGGGGAGCTGTTTTTT CASSERTSWTGELFF TRBD2 TRBJ2-2 . TRBV6-1
TGTGCCAGCAAAGCTGGACTCACTGAAGCTTTCTTT CASKAGLTEAFF . TRBJ1-1 . TRBV5-6
TGTGCCAGCAGTGAGAGGACAGCCCTTAGCACAGATACGCAGTATTTT CASSERTALSTDTQYF . TRBJ2-3 . TRBV25-1
TGCGCCAGCAGCTTGGCCGTGACAAAAAACGAGCAGTACTTC CASSLAVTKNEQYF . TRBJ2-7 . TRBV5-1
TGCGCCAGCTGCGTTTGCGGGGCAGAAAATAATCAGCCCCAGCATTTT CASCVCGAENNQPQHF . TRBJ1-5 . TRBV4-1
TGCAGTGCTAGTGCCTACAGTCGGTCCTACAATGAGCAGTTCTTC CSASAYSRSYNEQFF . TRBJ2-1 . TRBV20-1
TGTGCCAGTAGTATCCGGGACAGGGGAAGGTACGAGCAGTACTTC CASSIRDRGRYEQYF TRBD1 TRBJ2-7 . TRBV19
TGTGCCAGCTCACCAACAGGGCTGGGAAACACCATATATTTT CASSPTGLGNTIYF . TRBJ1-3 . TRBV18
TGTGCCAGCAGCCAATTATCGAGGGAAGCTTTCTTT CASSQLSREAFF . TRBJ1-1 few TRBV3-1/TRBV3-2
TGCGCCAGCAGTGAAAAGGGGGGGGATTCACCCCTCCACTTT CASSEKGGDSPLHF . TRBJ1-6 . TRBV10-2
TGCGCCAGCAGTTATAGCGGGAGCTCCTACGAGCAGTACTTC CASSYSGSSYEQYF TRBD2 TRBJ2-7 . TRBV10-2
TGCAGCGGGGGGGGTGGACAGACCTATGGCTACACCTTC CSGGGGQTYGYTF . TRBJ1-2 . TRBV29-1
TGTGCCAGTACCGGGACTCAAGGGCAGACCCAGTACTTC CASTGTQGQTQYF . TRBJ2-5 . TRBV19
TGTGCCTGGAGGGACTATGACCTATACGAGCAGTACTTC CAWRDYDLYEQYF . TRBJ2-7 . TRBV30
TGTGCCAGCAGCGGGGACAGCTTAAGGGCCTTACATGGAAACACCATATATTTT CASSGDSLRALHGNTIYF TRBD1 TRBJ1-3 . TRBV5-8
TGTGCCAGCAGCCTGAGCGGGGCTAGCACAGATACGCAGTATTTT CASSLSGASTDTQYF TRBD2 TRBJ2-3 . TRBV6-4
TGCGCCAGCAGCCTGGGACATCCGAACACTGAAGCTTTCTTT CASSLGHPNTEAFF . TRBJ1-1 . TRBV5-1
TGTGCCAGCAGCCTGACAGGGGGGTTGCCTAACGAGCAGTACTTC CASSLTGGLPNEQYF TRBD1 TRBJ2-7 many TRBV7-9
TGTGCCAGCAGCCCCGGACAGGGGATAAATGAAAAACTGTTTTTT CASSPGQGINEKLFF TRBD1 TRBJ1-4 . TRBV5-4
TGTGCCAGCTCGGAGGCACGCAATTCACCCCTCCACTTT CASSEARNSPLHF . TRBJ1-6 . TRBV18
TGTGCCAGCTCACCCTCAGGAAGTTTTATAGAAAAACTGTTTTTT CASSPSGSFIEKLFF . TRBJ1-4 . TRBV18
TGTGCCAGCAGCCAATCTGATACGCAGTATTTT CASSQSDTQYF . TRBJ2-3 . TRBV3-1/TRBV3-2
TGTGCCAGCAGAGCTAACCTGCAGAACACTGAAGCTTTCTTT CASRANLQNTEAFF . TRBJ1-1 . TRBV14
TGCGCCAGCAGCCAAGAAGGCGGGGGGGCCTCTGCGGAGACCCAGTACTTC CASSQEGGGASAETQYF TRBD2 TRBJ2-5 . TRBV4-1
TGTGCCAGCAGAGGAGGAGGAGGTGGCTACACCTTC CASRGGGGGYTF . TRBJ1-2 . TRBV27
TGCGCCAGCAGCTTGGCCTACTCCACCGGGGAGCTGTTTTTT CASSLAYSTGELFF . TRBJ2-2 . TRBV5-1
TGTGCCACCGCTAGAAAGGGACAGGGAGAGACCCAGTACTTC CATARKGQGETQYF TRBD1 TRBJ2-5 . TRBV10-3
TGTGCCAGCAGCCAAGCTGACTTTTTTAGCTCCTATAATTCACCCCTCCACTTT CASSQADFFSSYNSPLHF . TRBJ1-6 . TRBV3-1/TRBV3-2
TGTGCCATCAGCGGGGACAGCTCCTACGAGCAGTACTTC CAISGDSSYEQYF TRBD1 TRBJ2-7 once TRBV10-3
TGTGCCAGCAGCCTTGACAGAAATTTGAACACCGGGGAGCTGTTTTTT CASSLDRNLNTGELFF . TRBJ2-2 . TRBV2
TGTGCCTGGGGACAGGCGTCCTACGAGCAGTACTTC CAWGQASYEQYF TRBD1 TRBJ2-7 . TRBV30
TGTGCCAGCAGCCCGACAGTTATTAATGAGCAGTTCTTC CASSPTVINEQFF . TRBJ2-1 . TRBV14
TGCGCCAGCAGCTTGGCAGACAGAAATGAAAAACTGTTTTTT CASSLADRNEKLFF . TRBJ1-4 . TRBV5-1
TGTGCCAGCAGCGTGAGGGACAGCCCGAACACTGAAGCTTTCTTT CASSVRDSPNTEAFF TRBD1 TRBJ1-1 . TRBV9
TGTGCCAGCAGTTCGTTCCCGTCGGAGACCCAGTACTTC CASSSFPSETQYF . TRBJ2-5 . TRBV7-3
TGTGCCAGCAGCTTAGATCGGCAGGGGGCTTCTAAAAACATTCAGTACTTC CASSLDRQGASKNIQYF TRBD1 TRBJ2-4 . TRBV11-2